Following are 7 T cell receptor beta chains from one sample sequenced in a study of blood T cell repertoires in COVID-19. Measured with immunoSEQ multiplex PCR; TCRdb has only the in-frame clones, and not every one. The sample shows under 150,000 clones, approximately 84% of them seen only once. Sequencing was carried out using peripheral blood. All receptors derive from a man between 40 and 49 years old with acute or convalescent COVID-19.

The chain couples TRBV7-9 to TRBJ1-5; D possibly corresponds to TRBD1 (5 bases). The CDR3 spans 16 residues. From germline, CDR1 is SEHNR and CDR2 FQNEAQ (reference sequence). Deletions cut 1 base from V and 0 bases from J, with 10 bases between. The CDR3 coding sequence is TGTGCCAGCAGCTTAGGGGGGGACCGTAGCAATCAGCCCCAGCATTTT. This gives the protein CASSLGGDRSNQPQHF.

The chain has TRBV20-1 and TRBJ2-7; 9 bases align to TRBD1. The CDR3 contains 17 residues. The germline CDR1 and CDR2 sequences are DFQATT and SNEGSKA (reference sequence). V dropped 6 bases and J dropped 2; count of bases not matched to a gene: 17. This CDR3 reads CSASPDRGTYRAYEQYF. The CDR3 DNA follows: TGCAGTGCCAGTCCCGACAGGGGGACTTATAGGGCCTACGAGCAGTACTTC.

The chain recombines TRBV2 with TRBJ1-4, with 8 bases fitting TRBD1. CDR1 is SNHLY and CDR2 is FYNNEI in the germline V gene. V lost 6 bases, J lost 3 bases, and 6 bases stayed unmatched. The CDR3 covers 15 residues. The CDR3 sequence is CASRDRANSNEKLFF. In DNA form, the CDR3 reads TGTGCCAGCAGGGACAGGGCTAACTCTAATGAAAAACTGTTTTTT.

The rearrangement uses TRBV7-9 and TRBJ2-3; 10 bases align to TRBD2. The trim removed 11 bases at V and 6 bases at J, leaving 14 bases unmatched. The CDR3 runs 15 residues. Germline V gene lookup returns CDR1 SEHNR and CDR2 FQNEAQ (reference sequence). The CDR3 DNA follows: TGTGCCTCGGATCCGCCTAGCGGGGGAAGGGATACGCAGTATTTT. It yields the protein CASDPPSGGRDTQYF.

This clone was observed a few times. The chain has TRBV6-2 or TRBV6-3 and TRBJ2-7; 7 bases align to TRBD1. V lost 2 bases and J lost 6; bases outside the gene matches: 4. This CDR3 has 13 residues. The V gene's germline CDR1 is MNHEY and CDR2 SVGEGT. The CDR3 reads CASSYGDSREQYF. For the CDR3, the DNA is TGTGCCAGCAGTTACGGGGACAGTCGCGAGCAGTACTTC.

This CDR3 is CASTDRGVSGELFF. The CDR3 DNA reads TGTGCCAGCACCGATCGGGGGGTGAGCGGGGAGCTGTTTTTT. The chain recombines TRBV3-1 (or the pseudogene TRBV3-2) with TRBJ2-2, with TRBD2 matching over 7 bases. J lost 7 bases, V lost 7 bases, and 9 bases had no gene match. The CDR3 is made up of 14 amino acids. Per germline, CDR1 LGHDT and CDR2 YNNKEL (reference sequence).

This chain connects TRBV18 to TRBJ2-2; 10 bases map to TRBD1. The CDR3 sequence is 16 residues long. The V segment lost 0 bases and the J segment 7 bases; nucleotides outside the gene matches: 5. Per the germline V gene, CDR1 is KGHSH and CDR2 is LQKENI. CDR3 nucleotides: TGTGCCAGCTCACCACCGGGACAGGGGTTTGGCGGGGAGCTGTTTTTT. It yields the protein CASSPPGQGFGGELFF.